This TCR beta chain is drawn from a study of T cells in Graves' hyperthyroidism and ophthalmopathy. Regarding this clonotype: The antigen is not known. A junction end diverges from the germline sequence, so it may reflect a read error.

This CDR3 contains 14 residues. From germline, CDR1 is MNHEY and CDR2 SVGAGI. TCR beta CDR3 region amplification was performed from RNA transcripts. First-round RT-PCR of the TCR CDR3 relied on the HTBI primer set. TCRdb ran MiXCR on the multiplex PCR reads and lists one entry per CDR3 protein. Seen here are about 610,000 distinct CDR3 sequences, more than 45% observed once, and the top ten hold more than 7.5%. Stable hyperthyroidism: no ophthalmopathy progression over 18 months of follow-up. Uncontrolled infection, other autoimmune disease, pregnancy or lactation led to exclusion. Diagnostic decisions used clinical symptoms, serum thyroxine and TRAb, thyroid ultrasound and orbital computed tomography. Findings and limits, study-wide: Most clonotypes expanded in the thyroid (above 0.001) were also present in blood.

The rearrangement links TRBV6-5 to TRBJ2-2; D may correspond to TRBD1 or TRBD2 (5 bases each). Source material: peripheral blood or thyroid tissue (not recorded which). This sequence was found in a woman aged 18 to 35 with Graves' hyperthyroidism. The CDR3: CASSHSKRLGGLFF. CDR3 in DNA: TGTGCCAGCAGCCATTCTAAACGCCTTGGGGGGCTGTTTTTT.